This TCR beta chain was sequenced during a study of cytomegalovirus exposure and HLA in healthy donors. Study-level findings and limits: Previous analysis showed most TCR beta V segments were productive about 90% or about 30% of the time.

To note about this clone: Its target is unknown.

This CDR3 has 14 residues. Germline V lookup: CDR1 SGHTA, CDR2 FQGTGA. Trimming left V 1 base short and J 2 bases short, with 5 bases between. Researchers ran the PCR with 60 Vbeta and 13 Jbeta primers. The protocol was immunoSEQ multiplex PCR, while the TCRdb copy is restricted to in-frame clones and leaves out a portion. The sample yields 200,000 to 250,000 clones, 79% seen once. This TCR was sampled from a man aged 50 to 59 in good health and CMV-seronegative. The rearrangement links TRBV7-3 to TRBJ2-2; D ambiguous. The sample comprised PBMCs. CDR3 amino acids: CASSLKANTGELFF. CDR3 in DNA: TGTGCCAGCAGCTTAAAAGCAAACACCGGGGAGCTGTTTTTT.